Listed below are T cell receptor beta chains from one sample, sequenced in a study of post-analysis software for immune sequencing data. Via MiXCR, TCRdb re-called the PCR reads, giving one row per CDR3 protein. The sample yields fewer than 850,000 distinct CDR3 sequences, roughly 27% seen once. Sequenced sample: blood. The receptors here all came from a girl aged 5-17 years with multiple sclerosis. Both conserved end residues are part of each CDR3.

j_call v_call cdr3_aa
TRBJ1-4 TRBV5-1 CASSLDLGTNEKLFF
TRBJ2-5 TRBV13 CASSSDRPKTQYF
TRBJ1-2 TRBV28 CASSLRPLTDGYTF
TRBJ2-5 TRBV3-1 CASSQGRPGGETQYF
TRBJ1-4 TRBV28 CASSFMRGATNEKLFF
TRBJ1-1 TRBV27 CASSLSWDRANTEAFF
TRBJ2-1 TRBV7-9 CASSPGGRAYNEQFF
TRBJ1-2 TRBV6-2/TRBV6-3 CASSYARTGTRPRSYTF
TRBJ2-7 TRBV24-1 CATDGDRVYEQYF
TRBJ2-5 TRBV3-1 CASSQKDRGSKQYF
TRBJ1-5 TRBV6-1 CASSEINQPQHF
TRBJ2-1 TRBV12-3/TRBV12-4 CTSSPTRNEQFF
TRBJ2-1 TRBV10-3 CAISELSEQFF
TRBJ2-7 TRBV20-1 CSAPTTGGITYEQYF
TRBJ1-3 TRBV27 CASRQRPGNTIYF
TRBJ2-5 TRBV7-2 CAYWEGGTQYF
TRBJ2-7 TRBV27 CASSLKGTNAYEQYF
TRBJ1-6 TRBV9 CASSTLPLGQGAQNSPLHF
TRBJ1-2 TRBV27 CASSLSGGAYGYTF
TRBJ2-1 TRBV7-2 CASSLTSAGRDEQFF
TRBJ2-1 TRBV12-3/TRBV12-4 CASSQDYSHNEQFF
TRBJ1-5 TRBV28 CASSPRAYSNQPQHF
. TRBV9 CASSPTGIHEQYF
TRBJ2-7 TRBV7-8 CASSRGGSSYEQYF
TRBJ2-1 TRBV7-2 CASSLFARQKNYNEQFF
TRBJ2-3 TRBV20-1 CSARPSGISDTQYF
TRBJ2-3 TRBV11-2 CASSGTSGRIGTDTQYF
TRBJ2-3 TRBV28 CAGTIRQGGTDTQYF
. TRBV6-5 CASTTGGYEQYF
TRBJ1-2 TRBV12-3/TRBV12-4 CASSLSGPLYGYTF
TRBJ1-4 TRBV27 CASSLRGIDEKLFF
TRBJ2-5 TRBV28 CASSFLTDAQETQYF
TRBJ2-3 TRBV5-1 CTSSLSGWGNTDTQYF
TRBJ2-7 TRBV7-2 CASSRWTSYEQYF
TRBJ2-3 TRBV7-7 CASSLGAGTEADTQYF
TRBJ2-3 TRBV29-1 CSAIGTSGGTDTQYF
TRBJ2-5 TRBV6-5 CASSYMAGGRETQYF
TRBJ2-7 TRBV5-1 CASSLVAVTYEQYF
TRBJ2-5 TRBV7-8 CASSPTPGQYWETQYF
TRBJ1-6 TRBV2 CASSAAGSYNSPLHF
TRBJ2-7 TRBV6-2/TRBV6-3 CASSKEFGTEKYEQYF
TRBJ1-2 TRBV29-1 CSVEDRGYTF
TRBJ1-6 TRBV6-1 CASMWTASSYNSPLHF
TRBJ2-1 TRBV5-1 CASSPRQGDNNEQFF
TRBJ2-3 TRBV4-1 CASSQLGRADTQYF
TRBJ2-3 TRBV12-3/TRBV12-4 CASSASRRTSTDTQYF
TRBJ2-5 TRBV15 CATSRERQSQETQYF
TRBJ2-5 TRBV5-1 CASKPEAGWETQYF
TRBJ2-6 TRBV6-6 CASSPSRTGANVLTF
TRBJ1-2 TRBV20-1 CSAAGHGYTF
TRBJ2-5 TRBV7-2 CASSLAGQGVTETQYF
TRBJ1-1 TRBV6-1 CASSALLDGTEAFF
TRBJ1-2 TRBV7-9 CASSVPGNYGYTF